This T cell receptor beta chain came from a study of shared clonotypes between healthy human individuals (dated by TCRdb to the early 2020s). At the level of the whole study: A couple of women and a few men aged 18 to 49 years were included in the cohort. Per donor, three plates each were used for CD4 naive and CD4 memory, two for CD8 naive, and one for CD8 memory. Blood TCR repertoires of a handful of healthy adults were deeply sequenced to estimate repertoire size and the extent of clonotype sharing between individuals. To increase sequencing depth and limit assay-specific biases, different laboratories used diverse techniques to prepare libraries and sequence TCR repertoires. Per donor, leukapheresis produced somewhere between about 0.85 and 10 billion PBMCs. Study-level results and caveats: Because the study included only a small number of donors, the genetic and exposure-history diversity represented was limited. Estimated clonotype richness was generally larger for naive than for memory subsets. Incomplete sequencing was indicated by rarefaction of sorted-subset datasets, despite the large sequencing depth. Compared with non-shared clonotypes, the clonotypes found in all four sorted-subset donors had higher generation probabilities. Sampling was restricted to blood, and TCR repertoires in tissue are likely to differ from TCR repertoires in blood. Based on pairwise subsampling, the degree of clonotype sharing among donors was expected to be affected by sequencing depth. Around 5.4% of naive CD4, 3% to 4% of naive CD8, 2.3% of memory CD4, and about 0.4% of memory CD8 clonotypes were shared across a few donors.

V loses 4 bases of germline sequence and J loses 0 bases, and the interval between the two ends is 20 bases. The germline V gene (reference sequence) supplies CDR1 SGHNT and CDR2 YYREEE. The CDR3, from cysteine to phenylalanine, totals 17 residues. The read is trimmed to its CDR3 DNA, 51 bases read in frame from base 1. Using the deep immunoSEQ assay, TCR CDR3 regions were amplified from genomic DNA by multiplex PCR. Extracted genomic DNA from each cell subset was distributed evenly across all wells of several immunoSEQ 96-well plates, and each plate was treated as a replicate. For sorted subsets, about 210 ng of genomic DNA, equivalent to 30,000 or so T cell genomes, went into each replicate PCR. The purified libraries were quantified using a Qubit 3.0 fluorometer, sized with a Bioanalyzer 2100, and then quantified again using the KAPA Library Quantification kit. Each immunoSEQ 96-well plate was sequenced on its own single-read 150-cycle Illumina NextSeq 550 flow cell. Per the original workflow: Because the immunoSEQ output held only junctional sequences and lacked quality scores, the filtering could not match the filtering applied to full-length reads. Sequences were annotated with PyIR, a Python wrapper for IgBLAST v1.9, using IMGT germline references to assign V/J genes and CDR3. Any read was removed if the V/J assignment was weak (E-value above 1e-6), the CDR3 was missing, or the read contained stop codons, out-of-frame junctions, or ambiguous translated residues. V3J clonotypes were defined as sequences sharing the same inferred V gene, J gene, and CDR3 amino acid sequence. Percentage overlap between repertoires was computed as shared unique clonotypes divided by the size of the smaller repertoire. RTK rarefaction, the Chao1 estimator, and Recon v2.1 estimates of unobserved clonotypes were used to assess repertoire richness. Generation probabilities for all TCRbeta clonotypes obtained by the gDNA method from a handful of donors were computed using OLGA. TCRdb's version of the immuneACCESS table is confined to in-frame rearrangements and falls short of the full clone set. An unresolved V gene accounts for under half of the shortfall where checked; the remainder is of unknown origin. That table gives V, J and clone size, and the DNA gave D and trimming. This sample gives more than 2,000,000 clones in total; roughly nine tenths of them show up just once. Roughly 0.15% of the sample comes from the top ten.

Healthy HIV-negative adults with no recently reported acute infections or vaccinations were included as donors. Only Caucasian adults living in Nashville, Tennessee, USA were represented among the donors. CD4+ T cells were enriched through magnetic negative selection, after which naive cells were positively selected on CD45RA and the remaining negative fraction served as the memory subset. After blood collection by leukapheresis, PBMCs were isolated using Ficoll-Histopaque density gradient centrifugation and then cryopreserved in the vapor phase of liquid nitrogen. Analytical flow cytometry was used to check the purity and quantity of every magnetically sorted T cell population. From each sorted fraction, genomic DNA was isolated and quantified by UV absorbance on a Nanodrop 2000c. Details on this clone: Its binding antigen is unknown. No much larger clone exists at a distance of one base, and base qualities are not known.

This sequence originates from a man in his late teens or twenties in good health. The sequencing input was naive CD4+ T cells sorted from blood. What the cell subset or site label conveys for this sample: CD45RA+ positively selected. The rearranged chain carries TRBV5-4 and TRBJ2-7; the D gene is perhaps TRBD2, from 6 matching bases. The CDR3 region has the sequence CASSDGLSRGVSYEQYF. Here is the DNA: TGTGCCAGCAGCGATGGACTGTCGCGGGGCGTCTCCTACGAGCAGTACTTC.